These 23 T cell receptor beta chains were all obtained from the same sample, sequenced in a study of metastatic and nonmetastatic thyroid tumors. TCRdb reanalyzed the PCR reads via MiXCR. The data hold around 29,000 clones, with 20% to 25% observed a single time. Ahead of thyroid surgery, no patient had received treatment of any kind. Sequenced material: blood. These TCRs come from a female donor with papillary thyroid cancer or a benign thyroid nodule (not recorded which). Some clones in this sample may be carry-over from other donors' samples.

The rearrangement uses TRBV9 and TRBJ2-2; no firm D call. With 0 bases removed from V and 6 bases from J, the gap between germline ends came to 12 bases. CDR3 size: 15 residues. Germline CDR1 SGDLS, CDR2 YYNGEE. CDR3 DNA sequence: TGTGCCAGCAGCGTAGACTACTTCGGTTCCGGGGAGCTGTTTTTT. Translation: CASSVDYFGSGELFF.

J is TRBJ1-4 and V is TRBV28, with D possibly being TRBD1 (6 bases). The V gene's germline CDR1 is MDHEN and CDR2 SYDVKM. The CDR3 contains 14 residues. V lost 7 bases, J lost 8 bases, and 17 bases lay in between. The CDR3 loop is CASIRTGGDEKLFF. CDR3 nucleotides: TGTGCCAGCATCCGTACGGGGGGCGACGAAAAACTGTTTTTT.

The chain links TRBV7-2 to TRBJ2-1, with a weak D call TRBD2 (5 bases). V lost 8 bases and J lost 2, with 28 bases in between. The CDR3 covers 19 residues. Germline values: CDR1 SGHTA, CDR2 FQGNSA. The chain's CDR3 is CASSFFGYPSGETYNEQFF. The CDR3 nucleotides read TGTGCCAGCTCTTTTTTTGGGTATCCGTCCGGGGAAACCTACAATGAGCAGTTCTTC.

Sample share makes this clone medium-sized (0.01 to 0.1%). The chain uses TRBV6-1 and TRBJ2-2; D is possibly TRBD1 (5 bases). V dropped 6 bases and J dropped 8 bases, with 10 bases sitting between them. CDR3 length: 12 amino acids. CDR1 and CDR2 (germline): MNHNS, SASEGT. The CDR3 sequence is CASRRPGGELFF. CDR3 sequence (DNA): TGTGCCAGCAGACGTCCAGGGGGGGAGCTGTTTTTT.

Sample share makes this clone medium-sized (0.01 to 0.1%). The CDR3: CSARPRGLANYEQYF. CDR3 nucleotide sequence: TGCAGTGCTAGGCCCCGGGGACTAGCGAACTACGAGCAGTACTTC. The rearrangement links TRBV20-1 to TRBJ2-7; 10 nucleotides match TRBD2. CDR1 DFQATT and CDR2 SNEGSKA come from the germline V gene (reference sequence). Trimming took 3 bases from V and 3 from J; bases not matched to a gene: 8. There are 15 residues in the CDR3.

The chain has TRBV4-1 and TRBJ1-1; 8 bases fit TRBD1. Germline V gives CDR1 MGHRA, CDR2 YSYEKL. The CDR3 runs 15 residues. J lost 6 bases, V lost 1 base, and 7 bases had no gene match. This CDR3 reads CASSQAGGARAEAFF. CDR3 nucleotides: TGCGCCAGCAGCCAAGCAGGGGGCGCAAGGGCTGAAGCTTTCTTT.

This clone occurred many times. The V call is TRBV29-1, the J call TRBJ1-1, with no clear D. Germline loops: CDR1 SQVTM, CDR2 ANQGSEA. Trimming removed 5 bases at V and 2 bases at J, with 9 bases between. This CDR3 spans 12 amino acids. The chain's CDR3 is CSVRRGNTEAFF. CDR3 DNA: TGCAGCGTTCGACGGGGAAACACTGAAGCTTTCTTT. Drawing the rest from reference TRBV29-1 and TRBJ1-1, the complete variable domain is SAVISQKPSRDICQRGTSLTIQCQVDSQVTMMFWYRQQPGQSLTLIATANQGSEATYESGFVIDKFPISRPNLTFSTLTVSNMSPEDSSIYLCSVRRGNTEAFFGQGTRLTVV.

This clone has ten or more counts. A much larger clone differs from this one at a single base, so this may be a read error. The gene calls are TRBV5-1 and TRBJ1-1; D remains unclear. This CDR3 region has 13 residues. The germline gives CDR1 SGHRS, CDR2 YFSETQ. In DNA, the CDR3 is TGCGCCAGCGGCTTCAGATCGAACACTGAAGCTTTCTTT. Its translation: CASGFRSNTEAFF.

This clone was observed at least ten times. The chain has TRBV28 and TRBJ1-2; no clear D. V gave up 2 bases and J gave up 3 bases, with 7 bases separating them. The length of the CDR3 is 13 residues. CDR1 is MDHEN, CDR2 SYDVKM, per germline. The CDR3 loop reads CASSLNSDYGYTF. Written as DNA, the CDR3 is TGTGCCAGCAGTTTAAATAGCGACTATGGCTACACCTTC.

This clone is medium-sized within its sample. V usage is TRBV6-2 or TRBV6-3 and J usage is TRBJ2-7, with 7 bases matching TRBD1. Per germline, CDR1 MNHEY and CDR2 SVGEGT. The CDR3 loop spans 16 amino acids. V gave up 4 bases and J gave up 3 bases; unmatched junction bases: 12. The CDR3 nucleotides read TGTGCCAGCAGTTCCGGACCCGGACAGGTCTTCTACGAGCAGTACTTC. Translated: CASSSGPGQVFYEQYF.

The sample holds many counts of this clone. The V and J genes are TRBV5-1 and TRBJ2-2; no definite D call. Trimming removed 7 bases at V and 2 bases at J, with 15 bases between. The germline gives CDR1 SGHRS, CDR2 YFSETQ. CDR3 length: 15 amino acids. CDR3 sequence (DNA): TGCGCCAGCCGCCTTTGGACGGAAAACACCGGGGAGCTGTTTTTT. Translation: CASRLWTENTGELFF.

There are a few counts of this clone. The rearrangement uses TRBV6-1 and TRBJ1-5; no firm D call. CDR3 length equals 13 residues. CDR1 and CDR2 from the germline V gene are MNHNS and SASEGT. Trimming removed 2 bases at V and 6 bases at J, with 8 bases between. CDR3 amino acids: CASSEKPLQPQHF. For the CDR3, the DNA is TGTGCCAGCAGTGAAAAACCCCTTCAGCCCCAGCATTTT.

This clone turned up a few times. One end of the junction is discordant with germline, which a read error may explain. The V and J genes are TRBV3-1 and TRBJ1-2; D ambiguous. This CDR3 is 11 amino acids long. CDR1 and CDR2 (germline): LGHDT, YNNKEL (reference sequence). As DNA, the CDR3 is TGTGACAGCAGCCAAGAGAGAGGCTACACCTTC. This sequence encodes CDSSQERGYTF.

This clone was counted ten times or more. The V and J genes are TRBV20-1 and TRBJ1-6; TRBD1 matches 7 bases. Trimming removed 0 bases from V and 7 bases from J; junction bases left unmatched: 3. The V gene's germline CDR1 is DFQATT and CDR2 SNEGSKA (reference sequence). This CDR3 region has 14 residues. This CDR3 reads CSARETGYNSPLHF. The CDR3 DNA sequence: TGCAGTGCTAGAGAGACAGGGTACAATTCACCCCTCCACTTT.

This clone was found a few times. One end of the junction does not line up with germline, which may come from a read error. This same CDR3 is encoded by further DNA sequences in the sample. V is TRBV6-1 and J is TRBJ1-2; TRBD1 agrees at 8 bases. Per the germline V gene, CDR1 is MNHNS and CDR2 is SASEGT. The CDR3 runs to 14 residues. CDR3: CASTGTGPNYVYTF. The CDR3 region has the DNA TGTGCCAGCACCGGGACAGGACCTAACTATGTCTACACCTTC.

There are many counts of this clone. In the same sample, other DNA sequences code for this CDR3. V usage is TRBV29-1 and J usage is TRBJ2-1, with TRBD2 matching 8 bases. The germline CDR1 and CDR2 sequences are SQVTM and ANQGSEA. V was clipped by 6 bases and J by 1 base; unmatched bases: 11. CDR3 length: 16 amino acids. The CDR3 nucleotides are TGCAGCGTGGAGGGCGGGGGGTTTGGGTCCTACAATGAGCAGTTCTTC. This codes for CSVEGGGFGSYNEQFF.

This clone appeared many times. This sequence joins TRBV5-1 and TRBJ1-5; no firm D call. This CDR3 contains 15 residues. Germline V gene sequence: CDR1 SGHRS, CDR2 YFSETQ. V lost 4 bases, J lost 2 bases, and 13 bases lay in between. The CDR3 sequence is CASSMDGTGNQPQHF. The CDR3 bases are TGCGCCAGCAGCATGGACGGTACAGGCAATCAGCCCCAGCATTTT.

This clone has a count of ten or more. V and J are TRBV10-3 and TRBJ2-7, with D tentatively TRBD2 (6 bases). Germline V lookup: CDR1 ENHRY, CDR2 SYGVKD. The CDR3 has 13 amino acids. V lost 7 bases to trimming and J lost 0 bases, with 10 bases between them. CDR3 bases: TGTGCCATCAAAGACGGGAGCTCCTACGAGCAGTACTTC. Amino acids: CAIKDGSSYEQYF.

As concerns this clone: A read error may produce the germline difference seen at one junction end. This chain's CDR3 is CIAVLAVRYEQYF. The CDR3 DNA sequence: TGCATTGCTGTACTAGCGGTCCGGTACGAGCAGTACTTC. The V call is TRBV20-1, the J call TRBJ2-7; 8 bases line up with TRBD2. The CDR3 length is 13 residues. CDR1 DFQATT and CDR2 SNEGSKA come from the germline V gene (reference sequence).

This clone was counted a few times. The chain combines TRBV6-4 with TRBJ2-3; no firm D call. CDR1 MRHNA and CDR2 SNTAGT come from the germline V gene. The CDR3 has 13 residues. Trimming stripped 2 bases from V and 2 bases from J, with 5 bases between. The CDR3 DNA sequence: TGTGCCAGCAGTGACGGGCACACAGATACGCAGTATTTT. Its protein is CASSDGHTDTQYF.

By its share, this clone is medium-sized. This sequence joins TRBV6-1 and TRBJ2-7; 7 bases fit TRBD1. CDR3 size: 14 residues. V was pared by 8 bases and J by 3 bases, with 10 bases of the junction left unmatched. The germline gives CDR1 MNHNS, CDR2 SASEGT. CDR3 DNA: TGTGCCAGCGGAGTAGGGGGCGGATTCTACGAGCAGTACTTC. Translated: CASGVGGGFYEQYF.

This clone came up many times. This rearrangement joins TRBV19 to TRBJ1-1; D is uncertain. The V gene's germline CDR1 is LNHDA and CDR2 SQIVND (reference sequence). The CDR3 consists of 13 residues. The V end was cut by 5 bases, the J end by 0 bases, with 7 bases between. DNA for the CDR3: TGTGCCAGTAGTCAGTTCATGAACACTGAAGCTTTCTTT. Translated: CASSQFMNTEAFF.

With regard to this clone: One junction end does not reproduce the germline sequence, and a read error may be involved. V gene TRBV25-1 combines with J gene TRBJ2-6; no clear D gene. CDR1 and CDR2 (germline): MGHDK, SYGVNS. The CDR3 is made up of 17 amino acids. CDR3 sequence: CASSVPPIRSGSNVLTF. DNA of the CDR3: TGTGCCAGCAGTGTCCCCCCTATACGTTCTGGGTCCAACGTCCTGACTTTC.